The T cell receptor (beta chain) described here comes from a study of shared clonotypes between healthy human individuals. With respect to this clone: Its antigen is not known.

Terminally differentiated effector memory CD45RA+ cells were excluded by CCR7 positive selection of CD45RO-negative cells. The donors were adults (healthy and HIV-negative) with no recent acute infections or vaccinations. Study observations and caveats: Generally, naive subsets came out with larger estimated richness than memory subsets. Apart from blood, nothing was sampled; tissue repertoires likely differ.

Sequenced by immunoSEQ multiplex PCR; TCRdb stores in-frame clones only, minus some. The sample lists under 2,000,000 clones, just under 95% occurring once. There are 13 residues in the CDR3. Germline trimming cut 5 bases from V and 8 bases from J; bases unmatched to any gene: 7. CDR1 and CDR2 from the germline V gene are MGHRA and YSYEKL. V usage is TRBV4-1 and J usage is TRBJ1-2, with 8 bases identical to TRBD1. This receptor was identified in a young man in good health. The sample was naive CD8+ T cells sorted from blood. Here the CDR3 reads CASSYGQGFGYTF. CDR3 DNA: TGCGCCAGCAGCTATGGACAGGGTTTCGGCTACACCTTC.